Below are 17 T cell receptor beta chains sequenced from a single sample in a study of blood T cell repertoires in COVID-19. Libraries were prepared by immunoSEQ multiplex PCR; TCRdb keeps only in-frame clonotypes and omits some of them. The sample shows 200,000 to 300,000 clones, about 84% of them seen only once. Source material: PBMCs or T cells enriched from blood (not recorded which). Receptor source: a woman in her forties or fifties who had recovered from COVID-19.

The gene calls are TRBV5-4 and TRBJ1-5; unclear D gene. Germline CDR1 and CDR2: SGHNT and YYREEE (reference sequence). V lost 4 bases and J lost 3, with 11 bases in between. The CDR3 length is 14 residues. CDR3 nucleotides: TGTGCCAGCAGCCTGGGTCCTTCCAATCAGCCCCAGCATTTT. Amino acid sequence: CASSLGPSNQPQHF.

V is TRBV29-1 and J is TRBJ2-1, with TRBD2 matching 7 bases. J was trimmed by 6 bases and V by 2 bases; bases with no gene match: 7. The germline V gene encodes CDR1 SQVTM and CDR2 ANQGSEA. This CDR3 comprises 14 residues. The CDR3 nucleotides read TGCAGCGTTGAACCAGCGGGAAAGGGCAATGAGCAGTTCTTC. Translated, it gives CSVEPAGKGNEQFF.

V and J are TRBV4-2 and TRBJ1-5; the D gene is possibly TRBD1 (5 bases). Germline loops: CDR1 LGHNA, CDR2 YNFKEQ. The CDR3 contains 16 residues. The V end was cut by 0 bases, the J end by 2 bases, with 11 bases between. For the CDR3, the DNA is TGTGCCAGCAGCCAAGATGGGGCCAGGGGCAATCAGCCCCAGCATTTT. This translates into CASSQDGARGNQPQHF.

As DNA, the CDR3 is TGTGCCAGCAGTGCCGGGCAGGGGGAAGGAAACACCATATATTTT. It specifies CASSAGQGEGNTIYF. The chain uses TRBV2 and TRBJ1-3, with 7 positions matching TRBD1. The CDR3 extends over 15 amino acids. The germline V gene encodes CDR1 SNHLY and CDR2 FYNNEI. Trimming took 4 bases from V and 4 from J; bases not matched to a gene: 7.

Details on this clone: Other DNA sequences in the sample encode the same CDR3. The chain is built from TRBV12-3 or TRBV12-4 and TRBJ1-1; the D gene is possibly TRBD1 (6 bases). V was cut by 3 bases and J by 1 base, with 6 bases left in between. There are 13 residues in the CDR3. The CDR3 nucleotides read TGTGCCAGCAGTTTGGGACAGAACACTGAAGCTTTCTTT. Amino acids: CASSLGQNTEAFF.

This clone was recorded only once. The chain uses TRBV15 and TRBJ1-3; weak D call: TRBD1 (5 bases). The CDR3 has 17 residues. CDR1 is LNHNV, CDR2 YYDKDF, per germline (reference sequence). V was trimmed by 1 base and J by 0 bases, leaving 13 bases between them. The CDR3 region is CATSRVDTGISGNTIYF. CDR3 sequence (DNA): TGTGCCACCAGCAGAGTGGACACTGGCATCTCTGGAAACACCATATATTTT. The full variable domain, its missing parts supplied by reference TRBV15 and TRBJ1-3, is DAMVIQNPRYQVTQFGKPVTLSCSQTLNHNVMYWYQQKSSQAPKLLFHYYDKDFNNEADTPDNFQSRRPNTSFCFLDIRSPGLGDTAMYLCATSRVDTGISGNTIYFGEGSWLTVV.

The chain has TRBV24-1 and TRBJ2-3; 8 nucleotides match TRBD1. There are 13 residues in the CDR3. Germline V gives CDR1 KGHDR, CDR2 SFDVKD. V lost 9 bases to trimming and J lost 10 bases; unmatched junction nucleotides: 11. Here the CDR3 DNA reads TGTGCCACCCGGGACAGGCGAAAGAAGGCGCAGTATTTT. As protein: CATRDRRKKAQYF.

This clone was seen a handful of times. The CDR3 protein is CASAGEGLQSGGYTF. CDR3 DNA: TGTGCCAGCGCAGGGGAAGGGCTGCAGTCGGGTGGCTACACCTTC. This sequence joins TRBV2 and TRBJ1-2; TRBD1 is a possible D gene (6 bases). Germline-derived CDR1 and CDR2 are SNHLY and FYNNEI. V lost 8 bases and J 7 bases, leaving 23 bases between the germline ends. This CDR3 region has 15 residues.

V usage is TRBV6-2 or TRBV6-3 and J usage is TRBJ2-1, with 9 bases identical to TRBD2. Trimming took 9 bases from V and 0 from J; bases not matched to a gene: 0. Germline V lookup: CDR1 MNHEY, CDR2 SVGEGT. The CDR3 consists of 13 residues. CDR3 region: CASSGSSYNEQFF. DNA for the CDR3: TGTGCCAGTAGCGGGAGCTCCTACAATGAGCAGTTCTTC.

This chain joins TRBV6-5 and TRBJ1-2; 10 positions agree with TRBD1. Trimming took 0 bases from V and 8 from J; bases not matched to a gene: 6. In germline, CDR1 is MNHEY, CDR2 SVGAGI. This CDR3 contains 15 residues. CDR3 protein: CASSYSRDRGGGYTF. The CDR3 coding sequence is TGTGCCAGCAGTTACTCGCGGGACAGGGGTGGAGGCTACACCTTC.

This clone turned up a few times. The CDR3 coding sequence is TGTGCCAGCAGCTTATTGGGGACACAGAATTCACCCCTCCACTTT. It specifies CASSLLGTQNSPLHF. V is TRBV7-3 and J is TRBJ1-6, with D possibly matching TRBD1 (6 bases). Per germline, CDR1 SGHTA and CDR2 FQGTGA. This CDR3 contains 15 residues. V was cut by 2 bases and J by 7 bases, with 12 bases left in between.

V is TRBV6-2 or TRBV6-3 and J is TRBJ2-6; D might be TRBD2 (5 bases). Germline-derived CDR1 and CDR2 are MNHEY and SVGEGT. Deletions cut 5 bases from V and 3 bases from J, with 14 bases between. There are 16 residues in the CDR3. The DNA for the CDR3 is TGTGCCAGCAGTCTAGAAGGACTTTTTGGGGCCAACGTCCTGACTTTC. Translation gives CASSLEGLFGANVLTF.

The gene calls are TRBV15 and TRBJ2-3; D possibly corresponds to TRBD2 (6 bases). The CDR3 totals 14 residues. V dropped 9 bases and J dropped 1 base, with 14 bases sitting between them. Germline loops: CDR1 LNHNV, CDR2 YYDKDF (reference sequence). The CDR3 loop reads CATGEGGGTDTQYF. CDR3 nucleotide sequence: TGTGCCACTGGCGAGGGCGGGGGCACAGATACGCAGTATTTT. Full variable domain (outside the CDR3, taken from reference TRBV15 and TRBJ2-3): DAMVIQNPRYQVTQFGKPVTLSCSQTLNHNVMYWYQQKSSQAPKLLFHYYDKDFNNEADTPDNFQSRRPNTSFCFLDIRSPGLGDTAMYLCATGEGGGTDTQYFGPGTRLTVL.

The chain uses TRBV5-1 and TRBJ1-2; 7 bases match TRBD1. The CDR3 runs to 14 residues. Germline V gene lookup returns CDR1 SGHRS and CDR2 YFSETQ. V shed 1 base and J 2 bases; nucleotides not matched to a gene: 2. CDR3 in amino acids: CASSLTGDNYGYTF. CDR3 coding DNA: TGCGCCAGCAGCTTGACAGGGGACAACTATGGCTACACCTTC.

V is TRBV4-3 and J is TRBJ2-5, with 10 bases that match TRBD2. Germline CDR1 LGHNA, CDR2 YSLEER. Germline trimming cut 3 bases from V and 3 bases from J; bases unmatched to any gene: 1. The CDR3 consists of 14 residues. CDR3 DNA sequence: TGCGCCAGCAGCCACGGACTAGCGGAAGAGACCCAGTACTTC. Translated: CASSHGLAEETQYF.

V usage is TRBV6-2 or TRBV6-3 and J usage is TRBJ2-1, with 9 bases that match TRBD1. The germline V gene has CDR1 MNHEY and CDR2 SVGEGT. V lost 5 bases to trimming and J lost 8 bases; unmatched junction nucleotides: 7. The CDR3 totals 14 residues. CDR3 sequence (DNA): TGTGCCAGCAGTACGACAGGGGGGTTCCATGAGCAGTTCTTC. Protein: CASSTTGGFHEQFF.

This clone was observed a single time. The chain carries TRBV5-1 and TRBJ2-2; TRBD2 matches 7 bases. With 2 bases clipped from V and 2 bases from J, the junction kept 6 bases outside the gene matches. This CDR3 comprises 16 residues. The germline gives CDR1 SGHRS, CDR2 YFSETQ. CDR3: CASSFGSGANTGELFF. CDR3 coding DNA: TGCGCCAGCAGCTTCGGAAGCGGGGCAAACACCGGGGAGCTGTTTTTT.